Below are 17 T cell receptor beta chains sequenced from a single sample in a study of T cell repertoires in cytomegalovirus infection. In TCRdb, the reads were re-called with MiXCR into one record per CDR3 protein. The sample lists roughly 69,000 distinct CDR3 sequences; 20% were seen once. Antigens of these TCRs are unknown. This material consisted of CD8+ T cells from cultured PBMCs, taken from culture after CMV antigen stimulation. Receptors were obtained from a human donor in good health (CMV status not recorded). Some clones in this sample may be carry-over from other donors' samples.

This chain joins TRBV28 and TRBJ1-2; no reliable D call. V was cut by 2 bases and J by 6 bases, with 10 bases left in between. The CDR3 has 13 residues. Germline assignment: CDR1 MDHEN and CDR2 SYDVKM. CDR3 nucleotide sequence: TGTGCCAGCAGTTTAATGGACTTGGATGGCTACACCTTC. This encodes CASSLMDLDGYTF.

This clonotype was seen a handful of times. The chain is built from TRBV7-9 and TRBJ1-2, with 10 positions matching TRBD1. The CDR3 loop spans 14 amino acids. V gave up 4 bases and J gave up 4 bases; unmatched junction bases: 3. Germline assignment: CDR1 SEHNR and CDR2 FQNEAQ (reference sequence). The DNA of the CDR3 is TGTGCCAGCAGCTCAAGACAGGGGGCCTATGGCTACACCTTC. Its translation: CASSSRQGAYGYTF.

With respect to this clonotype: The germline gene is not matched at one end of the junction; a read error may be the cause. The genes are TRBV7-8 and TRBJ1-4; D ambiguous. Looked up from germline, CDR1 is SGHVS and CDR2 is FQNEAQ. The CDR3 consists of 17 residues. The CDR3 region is CASSSIGTWVVLQELLF. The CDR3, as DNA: TGTGCCAGCAGCTCCATAGGAACGTGGGTCGTTTTGCAGGAACTGCTTTTT.

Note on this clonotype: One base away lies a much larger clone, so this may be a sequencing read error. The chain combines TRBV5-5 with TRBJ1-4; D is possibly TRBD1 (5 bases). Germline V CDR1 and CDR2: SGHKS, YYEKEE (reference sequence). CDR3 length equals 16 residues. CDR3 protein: CASSPDQTATNEKLLF. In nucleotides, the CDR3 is TGTGCCAGCAGCCCGGATCAGACAGCAACTAATGAAAAACTGCTTTTT. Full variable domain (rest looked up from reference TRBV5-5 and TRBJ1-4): DAGVTQSPTHLIKTRGQQVTLRCSPISGHKSVSWYQQVLGQGPQFIFQYYEKEERGRGNFPDRFSARQFPNYSSELNVNALLLGDSALYLCASSPDQTATNEKLLFGSGTQLSVL.

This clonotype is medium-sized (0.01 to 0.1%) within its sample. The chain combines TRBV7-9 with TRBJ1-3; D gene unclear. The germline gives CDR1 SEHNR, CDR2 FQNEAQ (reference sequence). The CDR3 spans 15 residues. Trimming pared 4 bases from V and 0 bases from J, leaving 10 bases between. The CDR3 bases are TGTGCCAGCAGCTCCCCCAAACACTCTGGAAACACCATATATTTT. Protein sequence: CASSSPKHSGNTIYF.

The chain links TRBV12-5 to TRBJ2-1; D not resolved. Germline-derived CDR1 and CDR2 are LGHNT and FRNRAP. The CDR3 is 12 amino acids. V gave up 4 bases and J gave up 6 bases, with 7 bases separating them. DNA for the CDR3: TGTGCTAGTGGTTCTACGTCCAATGAGCAGTTCTTC. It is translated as CASGSTSNEQFF. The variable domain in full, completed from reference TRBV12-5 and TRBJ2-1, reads DARVTQTPRHKVTEMGQEVTMRCQPILGHNTVFWYRQTMMQGLELLAYFRNRAPLDDSGMPKDRFSAEMPDATLATLKIQPSEPRDSAVYFCASGSTSNEQFFGPGTRLTVL.

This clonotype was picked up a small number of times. The CDR3 here is CASSLYSDHTYNEQFF. CDR3 nucleotide sequence: TGCGCCAGCAGCCTCTATTCAGACCATACCTACAATGAGCAGTTCTTC. This rearrangement joins TRBV4-1 to TRBJ2-1; D call uncertain. V lost 4 bases and J lost 2, with 15 bases in between. CDR3 length: 16 residues. Germline-derived CDR1 and CDR2 are MGHRA and YSYEKL.

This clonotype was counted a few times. CDR3 in amino acids: CASSQLDRGLFGYTF. CDR3 DNA sequence: TGCGCCAGCAGCCAATTAGACAGGGGGCTTTTTGGCTACACCTTC. V is TRBV4-1 and J is TRBJ1-2, with TRBD1 matching over 10 bases. Trimming took 2 bases from V and 7 from J; bases not matched to a gene: 7. The germline CDR1 and CDR2 sequences are MGHRA and YSYEKL. The CDR3 extends over 15 amino acids.

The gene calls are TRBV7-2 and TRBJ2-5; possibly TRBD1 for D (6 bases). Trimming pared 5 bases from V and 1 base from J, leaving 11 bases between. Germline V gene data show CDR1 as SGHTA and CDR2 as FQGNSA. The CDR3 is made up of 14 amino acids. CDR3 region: CASSPGDIQETQYF. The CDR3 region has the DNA TGTGCCAGCAGCCCAGGGGACATCCAAGAGACCCAGTACTTC.

The CDR3 region is CASSPLSGDNQPQHF. CDR3 DNA: TGTGCCAGCAGCCCACTTTCAGGGGATAATCAGCCCCAGCATTTT. This sequence joins TRBV7-9 and TRBJ1-5, with a weak D call TRBD1 (6 bases). The length of the CDR3 is 15 residues. Germline V gene sequence: CDR1 SEHNR, CDR2 FQNEAQ (reference sequence). The ends were cut back, 5 bases at V and 4 bases at J, with 15 bases in the middle.

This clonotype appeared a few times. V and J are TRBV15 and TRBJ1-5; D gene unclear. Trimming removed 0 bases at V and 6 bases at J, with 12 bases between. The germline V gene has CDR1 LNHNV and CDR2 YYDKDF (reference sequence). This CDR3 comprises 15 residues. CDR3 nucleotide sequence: TGTGCCACCAGCAGAGAACGGGGAGTAGTTCAGCCCCAGCATTTT. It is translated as CATSRERGVVQPQHF.

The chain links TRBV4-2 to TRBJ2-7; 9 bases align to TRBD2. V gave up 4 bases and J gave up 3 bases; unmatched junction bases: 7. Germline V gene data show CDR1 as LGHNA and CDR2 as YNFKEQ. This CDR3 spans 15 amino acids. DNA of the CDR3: TGTGCCAGCAGCCCAAGCGGGGGGCCTTTCTACGAGCAGTACTTC. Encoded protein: CASSPSGGPFYEQYF.

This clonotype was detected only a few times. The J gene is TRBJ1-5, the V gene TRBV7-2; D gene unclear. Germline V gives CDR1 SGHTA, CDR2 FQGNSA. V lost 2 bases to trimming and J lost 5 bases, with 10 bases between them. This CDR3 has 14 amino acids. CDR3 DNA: TGTGCCAGCAGCTTAAGTTGGACCGATCAGCCCCAGCATTTT. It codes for CASSLSWTDQPQHF.

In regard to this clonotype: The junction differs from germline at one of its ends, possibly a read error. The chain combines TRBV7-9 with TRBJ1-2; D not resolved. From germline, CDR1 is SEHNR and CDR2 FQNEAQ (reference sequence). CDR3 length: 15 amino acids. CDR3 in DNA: TGTGCCAGCAGCGTCGTGGGAGGGCGGCACTATGGCTACTCCTTC. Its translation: CASSVVGGRHYGYSF.

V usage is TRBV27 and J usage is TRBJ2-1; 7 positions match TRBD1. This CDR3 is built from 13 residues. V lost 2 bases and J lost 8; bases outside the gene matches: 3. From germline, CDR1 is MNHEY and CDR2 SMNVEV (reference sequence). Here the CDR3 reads CASSLGTVHEQFF. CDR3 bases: TGTGCCAGCAGTTTAGGGACAGTCCATGAGCAGTTCTTC.

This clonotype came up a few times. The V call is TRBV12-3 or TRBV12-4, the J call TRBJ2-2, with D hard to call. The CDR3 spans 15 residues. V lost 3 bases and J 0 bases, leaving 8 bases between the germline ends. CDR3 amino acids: CASSFSGSNTGELFF. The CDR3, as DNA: TGTGCCAGCAGTTTTTCAGGTTCGAACACCGGGGAGCTGTTTTTT.

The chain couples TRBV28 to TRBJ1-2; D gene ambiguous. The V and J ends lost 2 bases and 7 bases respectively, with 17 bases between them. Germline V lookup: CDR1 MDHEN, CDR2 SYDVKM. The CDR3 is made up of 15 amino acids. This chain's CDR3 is CASSLTGKFTSGYTF. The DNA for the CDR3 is TGTGCCAGCAGTTTAACTGGCAAATTTACAAGTGGCTACACCTTC.